These 11 T cell receptor beta chains share one sample of origin, sequenced in a study of blood T cell repertoires in COVID-19. Sequenced by immunoSEQ multiplex PCR; TCRdb stores in-frame clones only, minus some. The data contain under 250,000 clones, around 79% of them singletons. The sequenced sample consisted of peripheral blood. The receptors were gathered from a woman in her 40s with COVID-19, enrolled during active disease.

The chain recombines TRBV21-1 with TRBJ2-7; no DNA check was done on the table's D call, TRBD2. TRBV21-1 is reported as a pseudogene. The CDR3 is 16 residues long. The CDR3 protein is CASSNQRLAGGYEQYF. Here the CDR3 DNA reads TGTGCCAGCAGCAATCAGAGACTAGCGGGGGGCTACGAGCAGTACTTC.

This rearrangement joins TRBV20-1 to TRBJ1-4; D is ambiguous. Germline V gene data show CDR1 as DFQATT and CDR2 as SNEGSKA (reference sequence). V was trimmed by 7 bases and J by 8 bases, leaving 11 bases between them. This CDR3 is built from 11 residues. The CDR3 region is CSGRVFEKLFF. The CDR3 DNA sequence: TGCAGTGGGAGGGTGTTCGAAAAACTGTTTTTT.

The V and J genes are TRBV7-2 and TRBJ2-3, with a weak D call TRBD2 (5 bases). Looked up from germline, CDR1 is SGHTA and CDR2 is FQGNSA. V lost 2 bases to trimming and J lost 1 base, with 19 bases between them. This CDR3 is 18 amino acids long. The CDR3 nucleotides are TGTGCCAGCAGCTTAATGTTACGGTTCGGGATGGGCACAGATACGCAGTATTTT. Translating it yields CASSLMLRFGMGTDTQYF.

This chain joins TRBV11-2 and TRBJ2-5, with 9 bases lining up with TRBD1. This CDR3 region has 15 residues. The V gene end was trimmed by 5 bases and the J gene end by 1 base; junction bases not matched to a gene: 5. From germline, CDR1 is SGHAT and CDR2 FQNNGV. The CDR3 DNA reads TGTGCCAGCAGCATCGGGACAGGGATCCAAGAGACCCAGTACTTC. It codes for CASSIGTGIQETQYF.

CDR3 nucleotide sequence: TGTGCCACCGGGTTAGGACTAGGGAGGGGAGAGACCCAGTACTTC. Translating it yields CATGLGLGRGETQYF. The chain has TRBV27 and TRBJ2-5; the match to TRBD2 covers 7 bases. The CDR3 sequence is 15 residues long. V lost 10 bases to trimming and J lost 4 bases; unmatched junction nucleotides: 15. Germline V gene lookup returns CDR1 MNHEY and CDR2 SMNVEV (reference sequence).

The chain couples TRBV9 to TRBJ2-1; 8 bases are a match to TRBD2. The CDR3 has 15 amino acids. The germline gives CDR1 SGDLS, CDR2 YYNGEE. V trimming: 3 bases; J trimming: 9 bases; junction bases outside the gene matches: 11. The CDR3 reads CASSAGAGEYGEQFF. The CDR3, as DNA: TGTGCCAGCAGCGCAGGAGCGGGAGAGTATGGTGAGCAGTTCTTC. Complete variable domain (other parts from reference TRBV9 and TRBJ2-1): DSGVTQTPKHLITATGQRVTLRCSPRSGDLSVYWYQQSLDQGLQFLIQYYNGEERAKGNILERFSAQQFPDLHSELNLSSLELGDSALYFCASSAGAGEYGEQFFGPGTRLTVL.

The count of this clone is one. This chain links TRBV30 with TRBJ2-2, with D possibly being TRBD2 (5 bases). The length of the CDR3 is 14 residues. Germline CDR1 is GTSNPN and CDR2 is SVGIG (reference sequence). CDR3 region: CASRGQAGVGELFF. DNA for the CDR3: TGTGCTTCGAGAGGGCAGGCTGGAGTCGGGGAGCTGTTTTTT.

In its sample, this clone was seen a few times. Germline is not matched at one junction end, which may reflect a read error. The rearrangement joins TRBV19 to TRBJ2-1, with 7 bases lining up with TRBD2. Germline CDR1 reads LNHDA; CDR2 reads SQIVND (reference sequence). The CDR3 is 12 residues long. As DNA, the CDR3 is TGTGCCAGTAGTAGGGACTACCATGAGCAGTTCTTC. Amino acid sequence: CASSRDYHEQFF.

The rearrangement links TRBV19 to TRBJ2-5, with D tentatively TRBD2 (5 bases). This CDR3 spans 13 amino acids. V lost 6 bases and J lost 4, with 12 bases in between. Germline CDR1 and CDR2: LNHDA and SQIVND (reference sequence). This chain's CDR3 is CASREEGVETQYF. DNA for the CDR3: TGTGCCAGTAGGGAAGAGGGAGTAGAGACCCAGTACTTC. Combining the CDR3 with reference TRBV19 and TRBJ2-5 gives the whole variable domain DGGITQSPKYLFRKEGQNVTLSCEQNLNHDAMYWYRQDPGQGLRLIYYSQIVNDFQKGDIAEGYSVSREKKESFPLTVTSAQKNPTAFYLCASREEGVETQYFGPGTRLLVL.

The rearrangement links TRBV4-2 to TRBJ2-5, with TRBD2 matching over 9 bases. Germline CDR1 is LGHNA and CDR2 is YNFKEQ. The CDR3 sequence is 18 residues long. The trim removed 6 bases at V and 4 bases at J, leaving 18 bases unmatched. CDR3 sequence reads: CASRSVGSSGMVLETQYF. The DNA of the CDR3 is TGTGCCAGCAGATCGGTGGGGTCTAGCGGGATGGTTTTAGAGACCCAGTACTTC.

The chain recombines TRBV6-6 with TRBJ1-3, with 8 bases lining up with TRBD1. CDR1 MNHNY and CDR2 SVGAGI come from the germline V gene (reference sequence). J gave up 2 bases and V 5 bases, and 14 bases lay outside the gene matches. This CDR3 has 18 residues. CDR3 sequence: CASSPSDRGAITGNTIYF. In DNA, the CDR3 is TGTGCCAGCAGTCCCTCAGACAGGGGCGCTATCACTGGAAACACCATATATTTT.